This entry lists 4 T cell receptor beta chains sequenced from one sample in a study of blood T cell repertoires in COVID-19. Clones were read by immunoSEQ multiplex PCR, and TCRdb kept only the in-frame ones, dropping some. This table has 240,000 or so clones, roughly 83% appearing once. Specimen: peripheral blood. These receptors came from a woman of 80 years or more with acute or convalescent COVID-19.

This clone was detected only once. The rearrangement links TRBV2 to TRBJ2-3, with 7 bases aligning to TRBD2. The length of the CDR3 is 15 residues. The junction had 3 bases not matched to a gene; V was cut back by 3 bases and J by 0 bases. Germline V gives CDR1 SNHLY, CDR2 FYNNEI. CDR3 DNA sequence: TGTGCCAGCAGTGAGGGCGGGGGAAGCACAGATACGCAGTATTTT. Amino acids: CASSEGGGSTDTQYF.

The chain joins TRBV6-6 to TRBJ2-5, with a weak D call TRBD2 (7 bases). V lost 8 bases, J lost 5 bases, and 18 bases lay in between. This CDR3 is 14 amino acids long. The germline V gene encodes CDR1 MNHNY and CDR2 SVGAGI (reference sequence). In nucleotides, the CDR3 is TGTGCCAGCGGGAGTGGGGGGGCCCTTGAGACCCAGTACTTC. As protein: CASGSGGALETQYF.

This clone was detected a few times. The chain carries TRBV29-1 and TRBJ2-2, with TRBD1 matching over 7 bases. Germline CDR1 SQVTM, CDR2 ANQGSEA. There are 14 residues in the CDR3. The V gene end was trimmed by 6 bases and the J gene end by 1 base; junction bases not matched to a gene: 5. CDR3 bases: TGCAGCGTGGCTACAGGGGAGAACACCGGGGAGCTGTTTTTT. Translated: CSVATGENTGELFF.

This chain connects TRBV9 to TRBJ2-1, with 8 bases that match TRBD1. The CDR3 length is 19 residues. The J segment lost 0 bases and the V segment lost 2 bases, leaving 13 bases of the junction unmatched. CDR1 is SGDLS and CDR2 is YYNGEE in the germline V gene. CDR3 coding DNA: TGTGCCAGCAGCGTTTCAGGGGGCGCCCCCTTAAGCTCCTACAATGAGCAGTTCTTC. This gives the protein CASSVSGGAPLSSYNEQFF.